This TCR beta chain was obtained from a study of response to subunit inactivated influenza vaccine. Overall study results and limits: It was the authors' suggestion that each seasonal influenza vaccination recruits few new T cells.

A note on this clonotype: What it recognizes is unknown.

The V gene end was trimmed by 1 base and the J gene end by 5 bases; junction bases not matched to a gene: 11. CDR3 length: 16 residues. Germline lookup yields CDR1 LNHNV and CDR2 YYDKDF (reference sequence). One entry per CDR3 protein results from TCRdb running MiXCR on the RT-PCR reads. The table has over 400,000 distinct CDR3 sequences, around 13% seen once. The clonotype comes from a man between 45 and 60 years old who received an inactivated influenza vaccine. The chain has TRBV15 and TRBJ2-7; 7 positions match TRBD2. This sample comprised PBMCs from blood, obtained about 40 days after vaccination. The CDR3 reads CATSRGPAGVGDEQYF. The CDR3 DNA reads as TGTGCCACCAGCAGAGGACCCGCGGGAGTAGGCGACGAGCAGTACTTC.